Listed below are T cell receptor beta chains from one sample, sequenced in a study of blood T cell repertoires in COVID-19. Generated by immunoSEQ multiplex PCR, the TCRdb table keeps only in-frame clones and is missing some. The table lists about 220,000 clones, 70% to 85% of them singletons, with roughly 1.3% in the top ten. Sequencing was performed on PBMCs or T cells enriched from blood (not recorded which). These receptors originate from a woman aged 40 to 50 with acute COVID-19. Each CDR3 is given without its conserved first and last residue. Fields, in order: clone size, V gene, J gene, CDR3 protein. Rows give clone size only sometimes, using once, few, many, or a class for an expanded clone.

once	TRBV30	TRBJ1-3	AWSDGGNTIY
.	TRBV7-9	TRBJ2-5	ASSSQETQY
.	TRBV10-3	TRBJ1-2	AISERQGADGYT
many	TRBV7-9	TRBJ2-1	ASSPTGSYNEQF
.	TRBV3-1/TRBV3-2	TRBJ1-2	ASSSRGDRVPGYT
.	TRBV5-4	TRBJ1-1	ASSRTGGNTEAF
.	TRBV18	TRBJ2-1	ASSPRGAGVNEQF
.	TRBV24-1	TRBJ2-5	ATSDFEPGSQETQY
.	TRBV7-9	TRBJ2-3	ASSYLDMGTDTQY
.	TRBV28	TRBJ2-7	ASSLAGFSYEQY
.	TRBV7-9	TRBJ2-3	ASSPGLAGVTQY
.	TRBV18	TRBJ1-1	ASSSQGANTEAF
.	TRBV14	TRBJ1-2	ASSQDPYNRGQDYGYT
.	TRBV18	TRBJ2-3	ASSAIGADTQY
.	TRBV5-1	TRBJ2-5	ASSLEPAGGQETQY
.	TRBV27	TRBJ2-1	ASSFVVGGPYNEQF
.	TRBV14	TRBJ1-4	ASSPDRGPNEKLF
.	TRBV5-1	TRBJ2-1	ASSVRYSGTGEYNEQF
.	TRBV18	TRBJ1-4	ASSQGVNEKLF
.	TRBV12-3/TRBV12-4	TRBJ2-7	ASSFGTPDEQY
.	TRBV29-1	TRBJ1-2	SVGGGQGYGYT
.	TRBV4-1	TRBJ2-7	ASSQGPSRTYEQY
.	TRBV12-5	TRBJ1-2	ASAMDRGNYGYT
.	TRBV15	TRBJ2-1	ATSRDAPGTSYNEQF
.	TRBV9	TRBJ1-1	ASSATGGAAEAF
.	TRBV29-1	TRBJ1-2	SVEGHNYGYT
.	TRBV24-1	TRBJ1-1	ATSDPGGGEAF
.	TRBV7-2	TRBJ1-6	ASSLGFGQGLSPLH
.	TRBV2	TRBJ2-7	ARGQVYEQY
.	TRBV19	TRBJ1-5	ASSLLPRTRQPQH
.	TRBV3-1/TRBV3-2	TRBJ2-1	ASSQDPGTGQF
.	TRBV19	TRBJ2-5	ASSMTLGRGAYETQY
.	TRBV10-3	TRBJ1-3	AISEGSRGFRNTIY
.	TRBV29-1	TRBJ2-1	SVVSGRAFNEQF
.	TRBV7-3	TRBJ2-2	ASSAQGRGELF
.	TRBV4-1	TRBJ1-1	ASSQDPRTVMNTEAF
once	TRBV7-2	TRBJ2-4	ASSVAGTRSH
.	TRBV6-5	TRBJ1-4	ASSSHRRTTNEKLF
.	TRBV27	TRBJ1-4	ASSSVTRGEKLF
.	TRBV7-8	TRBJ2-3	ASSPRDRVGGGTQY
few	TRBV11-2	TRBJ1-3	ASSPGQGNTIY
.	TRBV28	TRBJ2-1	ASSSWTSGNGNEQF
.	TRBV27	TRBJ1-1	ASSYRLGRGGNTEAF
many	TRBV19	TRBJ1-1	ASRVGGTEAF
.	TRBV3-1/TRBV3-2	TRBJ1-6	ASSPRTDSPLH
.	TRBV7-3	TRBJ2-1	ASSLSQAGVYEQF
.	TRBV7-8	TRBJ2-3	ASSLDQGATDTQY
.	TRBV28	TRBJ1-6	ASRHRGYNSPLH
.	TRBV19	TRBJ1-3	ASSITAGAGNTIY
many	TRBV28	TRBJ1-2	ASSPAEDRGYT
.	TRBV25-1	TRBJ1-1	ASTRGAAAF
.	TRBV29-1	TRBJ2-1	SVEDGHNEQF